The rows below give T cell receptor beta chains drawn from one sample of a study of T cells in Graves' hyperthyroidism and ophthalmopathy. TCRdb redid the calling of the multiplex PCR reads with MiXCR, one entry per CDR3 protein. Of hundreds of thousands of distinct CDR3 sequences detected, more than 15% appear once; the ten largest clones hold approximately 7.5%. Material for sequencing was blood. Receptors were obtained from a woman under 30 with Graves' hyperthyroidism. Each CDR3 is given with its conserved first and last residue. Fields, in order: clone size, D gene, J gene, V gene, CDR3 DNA, CDR3 protein. A D gene is named only where the DNA matches it firmly. The size field is filled for only some rows; it gives once, few, many or a size class.

size: many; D: TRBD1; J: TRBJ2-2; V: TRBV2; DNA: TGTGCCGTACAGGGGGCGGGCACCGGGGAGCTGTTTTTT; CDR3: CAVQGAGTGELFF
size: many; D: -; J: TRBJ2-5; V: TRBV24-1; DNA: TGTGCCACCAGTGGGGGGGGCGGATTAGAGACCCAGTACTTC; CDR3: CATSGGGGLETQYF
size: many; D: -; J: TRBJ2-2; V: TRBV28; DNA: TGTGCCAGCAGTCCCACTAGGGTTCGCTTCACCGGGGAGCTGTTTTTT; CDR3: CASSPTRVRFTGELFF
size: few; D: -; J: TRBJ2-1; V: TRBV27; DNA: TGTGCCAGCAGTTTGGGCAACAACAATGAGCAGTTCTTC; CDR3: CASSLGNNNEQFF
size: many; D: TRBD1; J: TRBJ2-2; V: TRBV11-1; DNA: TGTGCCAGCAGCCGGGACAGCCACCCGAACACCGGGGAGCTGTTTTTT; CDR3: CASSRDSHPNTGELFF
size: many; D: -; J: TRBJ1-2; V: TRBV27; DNA: TGTGCCAGCAGCTACCGGGACCTAAGGGGCTACACCTTC; CDR3: CASSYRDLRGYTF
size: many; D: TRBD1; J: TRBJ2-7; V: TRBV5-1; DNA: TGCGCCAGCAGCGCAACCGGGGGACAGGGCTACGAGCAGTACTTC; CDR3: CASSATGGQGYEQYF
size: many; D: -; J: TRBJ1-5; V: TRBV13; DNA: TGTGCCAGCAGCTTCGGGCAGGGGCGCAATCAGCCCCAGCATTTT; CDR3: CASSFGQGRNQPQHF
size: many; D: -; J: TRBJ1-2; V: TRBV20-1; DNA: TGCAGTGCTCCGGGGGGGCAGGGCTATGGCTACACCTTC; CDR3: CSAPGGQGYGYTF
size: few; D: TRBD2; J: TRBJ2-5; V: TRBV5-1; DNA: TGCGCCAGCAGCTTAAACCTAGCGGGATTACAAGAGACCCAGTACTTC; CDR3: CASSLNLAGLQETQYF
size: -; D: TRBD1; J: TRBJ1-5; V: TRBV19; DNA: TGTGCCAGTAGACCCGGGACAGGGGAGAGTCAGCCCCAGCATTTT; CDR3: CASRPGTGESQPQHF
size: many; D: -; J: TRBJ2-2; V: TRBV7-9; DNA: TGTGCCAGCAGCTTAGCGGTGCTAGCACAGAACACCGGGGAGCTGTTTTTT; CDR3: CASSLAVLAQNTGELFF
size: many; D: -; J: TRBJ1-6; V: TRBV11-2; DNA: TGTGCCAGCAGCCTTGCGATGGGCGGGAGTAGGTCACCCCTCCACTTT; CDR3: CASSLAMGGSRSPLHF
size: many; D: -; J: TRBJ2-5; V: TRBV18; DNA: TGTGCCAGCTCACCCGGGGACGGAGAGACCCAGTACTTC; CDR3: CASSPGDGETQYF
size: many; D: -; J: TRBJ1-2; V: TRBV20-1; DNA: TGCAGTGCTAGACAGGGCCTCTATGGCTACACCTTC; CDR3: CSARQGLYGYTF
size: many; D: -; J: TRBJ2-3; V: TRBV3-1; DNA: TGTGCCAGCAGCCAACACGGGGCCGGGGATACGCAGTATTTT; CDR3: CASSQHGAGDTQYF
size: -; D: -; J: TRBJ2-5; V: TRBV24-1; DNA: TGTGCCACCAGTGATTTTGTTCGGGGATCGGAGACCCAGTACTTC; CDR3: CATSDFVRGSETQYF
size: many; D: -; J: TRBJ1-4; V: TRBV10-3; DNA: TGTGCCATCAGTGGGGGACAATCCGCTAATGAAAAACTGTTTTTT; CDR3: CAISGGQSANEKLFF
size: many; D: -; J: TRBJ2-2; V: TRBV20-1; DNA: TGCAGTGCTAGAGATAGGACCTTCGGGGAGCTGTTTTTT; CDR3: CSARDRTFGELFF
size: -; D: -; J: TRBJ2-3; V: TRBV11-1; DNA: TGCGCCAGCAGCCCGATCGCGGGACAAGCCAGAGGGGATACGCAGTATTTT; CDR3: CASSPIAGQARGDTQYF
size: many; D: TRBD1; J: TRBJ1-5; V: TRBV20-1; DNA: TGCAGTGCTAGGGGGGACAGGGGGAACTGGGGCAATCAGCCCCAGCATTTT; CDR3: CSARGDRGNWGNQPQHF
size: many; D: -; J: TRBJ2-4; V: TRBV19; DNA: TGTGCCAGTAGTGGTTGGGGAGAACTAGCCAAAAACATTCAGTACTTC; CDR3: CASSGWGELAKNIQYF
size: -; D: TRBD1; J: TRBJ2-5; V: TRBV28; DNA: TGTGCCAGCAGGCCCGACACCGGGACAGAAATTCAAGAGACCCAGTACTTC; CDR3: CASRPDTGTEIQETQYF
size: many; D: -; J: TRBJ2-1; V: TRBV2; DNA: TGTGCCAGCAGTGAAGGGGGACCTCTGGACAATGAGCAGTTCTTC; CDR3: CASSEGGPLDNEQFF
size: many; D: -; J: TRBJ2-5; V: TRBV6-5; DNA: TGTGCCAGCAGTTACCAATCCCGGGGGCGTCTGGAGACCCAGTACTTC; CDR3: CASSYQSRGRLETQYF
size: few; D: -; J: TRBJ2-2; V: TRBV6-2/TRBV6-3; DNA: TGTGCCAGCAAAAGGACAGAGAACACCGGGGAGCTGTTTTTT; CDR3: CASKRTENTGELFF
size: many; D: -; J: TRBJ2-5; V: TRBV5-1; DNA: TGCGCCAGCAGCTTGAATCCCACAGGGCAAGAGACCCAGTACTTC; CDR3: CASSLNPTGQETQYF
size: many; D: TRBD2; J: TRBJ2-5; V: TRBV10-3; DNA: TGTGCCATCACAAGCGGGACTCAAGAGACCCAGTACTTC; CDR3: CAITSGTQETQYF
size: -; D: -; J: TRBJ2-1; V: TRBV27; DNA: TGTGCCACCCGCCCTGGGGGCCGTGAGCAGTTCTTC; CDR3: CATRPGGREQFF
size: many; D: -; J: TRBJ1-2; V: TRBV18; DNA: TGTGCCAGCTCACGCCGGGACGGAACATATGGCTACACCTTC; CDR3: CASSRRDGTYGYTF
size: many; D: TRBD2; J: TRBJ2-1; V: TRBV3-1; DNA: TGTGCCAGCAGCCAAGATGCTAGCGGGAGGGGCTTGCATGAGCAGTTCTTC; CDR3: CASSQDASGRGLHEQFF
size: -; D: TRBD1; J: TRBJ1-1; V: TRBV11-3; DNA: TGTGCCAGCAGCTTAGATCAGACAGGGATCACTGAAGCTTTCTTT; CDR3: CASSLDQTGITEAFF
size: many; D: TRBD2; J: TRBJ2-3; V: TRBV5-1; DNA: TGCGCCAGCAGCTTGGCCGGGACTAGCGGGGGGGGACTCACAGATACGCAGTATTTT; CDR3: CASSLAGTSGGGLTDTQYF
size: few; D: -; J: TRBJ2-1; V: TRBV30; DNA: TGTGCCTGGGGCCGGAAGAGCTCCCACAATGAGCAGTTCTTC; CDR3: CAWGRKSSHNEQFF
size: many; D: -; J: TRBJ1-5; V: TRBV7-3; DNA: TGTGCCAGCAGCCCAGGGCGGAACCAGCCCCAGCATTTT; CDR3: CASSPGRNQPQHF
size: many; D: -; J: TRBJ1-2; V: TRBV19; DNA: TGTGCCAGTAGTATAGTAGGGGTCCCTGGCTACACCTTC; CDR3: CASSIVGVPGYTF
size: many; D: TRBD2; J: TRBJ2-7; V: TRBV11-2; DNA: TGTGCCAGCAGCTTAGCAGCGGGGGAGAGTTACGAGCAGTACTTC; CDR3: CASSLAAGESYEQYF
size: many; D: -; J: TRBJ1-1; V: TRBV11-3; DNA: TGTGCCAGCAGCTTAGCAATCCGGGACGGTGAAGCTTTCTTT; CDR3: CASSLAIRDGEAFF
size: -; D: TRBD1; J: TRBJ2-1; V: TRBV19; DNA: TGTGCCAGTAGGAACCGGGACAGGGGGCGCAATGAGCAGTTCTTC; CDR3: CASRNRDRGRNEQFF
size: -; D: TRBD1; J: TRBJ2-5; V: TRBV5-1; DNA: TGCGCCAGCAGCAGCGACCAGGGACAGGTTGGGGCACTACCGCAAGAGACCCAGTACTTC; CDR3: CASSSDQGQVGALPQETQYF
size: many; D: -; J: TRBJ2-5; V: TRBV10-3; DNA: TGTGCCATCAGTGAGTCAATAGTACGAGAGACCCAGTACTTC; CDR3: CAISESIVRETQYF
size: many; D: -; J: TRBJ2-2; V: TRBV2; DNA: TGTGCCAGCAGTGATTTTAGCTACGTCTTTCGCGGGGAGCTGTTTTTT; CDR3: CASSDFSYVFRGELFF
size: few; D: TRBD2; J: TRBJ2-3; V: TRBV20-1; DNA: TGCAGTGCTCTGACTAGCGGGGGGGGACGGACAGATACGCAGTATTTT; CDR3: CSALTSGGGRTDTQYF
size: many; D: -; J: TRBJ2-2; V: TRBV3-1; DNA: TGTGCCAGCACTCCACTTGACCAGGGGTTCCGAGGGGAGCTGTTTTTT; CDR3: CASTPLDQGFRGELFF
size: many; D: TRBD2; J: TRBJ2-7; V: TRBV5-1; DNA: TGCGCCAGCAGCCCTAGGGCTAGCGGGAGTAGATACGAGCAGTACTTC; CDR3: CASSPRASGSRYEQYF
size: many; D: -; J: TRBJ1-5; V: TRBV10-2; DNA: TGCGCCAGCAGTGAGTTGAGGGAGGGCACGGGCAATCAGCCCCAGCATTTT; CDR3: CASSELREGTGNQPQHF
size: -; D: -; J: TRBJ1-2; V: TRBV7-9; DNA: TGTGCCAGCAGCCCCGCTATGGGGAACTATGGCTACACCTTC; CDR3: CASSPAMGNYGYTF
size: -; D: -; J: TRBJ2-5; V: TRBV20-1; DNA: TGCAGTGCTCCCCCTTCCGAGGGGGGCGAAGAGACCCAGTACTTC; CDR3: CSAPPSEGGEETQYF
size: many; D: -; J: TRBJ2-1; V: TRBV19; DNA: TGTGCCAGTAGTATCAAGGGTGTCTCCTACAATGAGCAGTTCTTC; CDR3: CASSIKGVSYNEQFF
size: many; D: -; J: TRBJ1-2; V: TRBV5-1; DNA: TGCGCCAGCAGCTTGGGGACGGGATCTCTCGGCTACACCTTC; CDR3: CASSLGTGSLGYTF
size: many; D: TRBD1; J: TRBJ1-4; V: TRBV18; DNA: TGTGCCAGCTCACCTCGACAGGGGCTCGAAAAACTGTTTTTT; CDR3: CASSPRQGLEKLFF
size: many; D: -; J: TRBJ1-4; V: TRBV20-1; DNA: TGCAGTGCCGAATTCGGCGAAAAACTGTTTTTT; CDR3: CSAEFGEKLFF
size: many; D: -; J: TRBJ2-3; V: TRBV20-1; DNA: TGCAGTGCTAGAGTGCCGAGAGCGATGTGGTATACGGATACGCAGTATTTT; CDR3: CSARVPRAMWYTDTQYF
size: many; D: -; J: TRBJ1-2; V: TRBV11-2; DNA: TGTGCCAGCAGCTTTTCGGTCGCCGGGGCTGGTGGCTATGGCTACACCTTC; CDR3: CASSFSVAGAGGYGYTF
size: few; D: -; J: TRBJ1-1; V: TRBV29-1; DNA: TGCAGCGCCGTGCGGGGACTAATGAACACTGAAGCTTTCTTT; CDR3: CSAVRGLMNTEAFF
size: -; D: -; J: TRBJ1-6; V: TRBV27; DNA: TGTGCCAGCAGACCAAGCTCCTATAATTCACCCCTCCACTTT; CDR3: CASRPSSYNSPLHF